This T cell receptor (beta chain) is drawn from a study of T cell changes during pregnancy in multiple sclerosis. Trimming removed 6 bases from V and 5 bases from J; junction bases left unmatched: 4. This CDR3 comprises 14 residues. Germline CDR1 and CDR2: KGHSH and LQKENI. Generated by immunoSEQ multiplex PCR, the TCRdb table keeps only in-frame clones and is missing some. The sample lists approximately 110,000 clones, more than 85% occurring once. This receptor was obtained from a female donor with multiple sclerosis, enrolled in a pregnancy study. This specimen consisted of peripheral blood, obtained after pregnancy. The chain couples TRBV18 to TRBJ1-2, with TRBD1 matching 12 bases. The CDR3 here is CASSEGQGAYGYTF. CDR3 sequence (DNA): TGTGCCAGCTCCGAGGGACAGGGGGCGTATGGCTACACCTTC.